Below are 25 T cell receptor beta chains sequenced from a single sample in a study of long-term antiretroviral therapy in people with HIV. Runs used v3.0 of the immunoSEQ assay and were done at survey level. Produced via immunoSEQ multiplex PCR; TCRdb's table is partial and in-frame only. The sample lists around 26,000 clones; around 80% were seen once. Sequenced material: unsorted PBMCs, taken 1.2 years after starting antiretroviral therapy. Receptors were obtained from a woman in her thirties or forties with HIV.

This clone was seen once. The CDR3 loop reads CASRWTGSYEQYF. CDR3 DNA sequence: TGTGCCAGCAGATGGACAGGCTCCTACGAGCAGTACTTC. The genes are TRBV2 and TRBJ2-7, with 7 bases that match TRBD1. The V and J ends lost 6 bases and 0 bases, in that order; junction bases with no gene match: 2. CDR1 is SNHLY and CDR2 is FYNNEI in the germline V gene. The CDR3 totals 13 residues.

The genes are TRBV27 and TRBJ1-6; possibly TRBD1 for D (5 bases). The CDR3 is 16 amino acids. The germline CDR1 and CDR2 sequences are MNHEY and SMNVEV (reference sequence). The V end was cut by 5 bases, the J end by 5 bases, with 16 bases between. The CDR3 here is CASSPLTGVHNSPLHF. The CDR3 region has the DNA TGTGCCAGCAGTCCTCTCACGGGGGTACATAATTCACCCCTCCACTTT.

V usage is TRBV9 and J usage is TRBJ1-4, with a tentative D call TRBD1 (5 bases). The V end was cut by 4 bases, the J end by 8 bases, with 18 bases between. The CDR3 length is 15 residues. Germline CDR1 and CDR2: SGDLS and YYNGEE. CDR3 bases: TGTGCCAGCAGCCCGCTCTCAGGGTCGGGGGAAAAACTGTTTTTT. Its translation is CASSPLSGSGEKLFF.

The chain employs TRBV7-2 and TRBJ2-7; tentative D call: TRBD1 (6 bases). This CDR3 is 15 amino acids long. V gave up 0 bases and J gave up 0 bases, with 9 bases separating them. CDR1 and CDR2 (germline): SGHTA, FQGNSA. The CDR3 is CASSLATGPSYEQYF. The CDR3 nucleotides are TGTGCCAGCAGCTTAGCTACAGGGCCCTCCTACGAGCAGTACTTC.

The gene calls are TRBV30 and TRBJ2-3; 8 nucleotides match TRBD2. The CDR3 runs 13 residues. From germline, CDR1 is GTSNPN and CDR2 SVGIG (reference sequence). The junction had 2 bases not matched to a gene; V was cut back by 4 bases and J by 2 bases. The CDR3 DNA reads as TGTGCCTGGATAGCGGGGAACACAGATACGCAGTATTTT. Its protein product is CAWIAGNTDTQYF. Together with reference TRBV30 and TRBJ2-3, the CDR3 gives the full variable domain: SQTIHQWPATLVQPVGSPLSLECTVEGTSNPNLYWYRQAAGRGLQLLFYSVGIGQISSEVPQNLSASRPQDRQFILSSKKLLLSDSGFYLCAWIAGNTDTQYFGPGTRLTVL.

The chain couples TRBV7-9 to TRBJ2-7; a possible D gene is TRBD2 (6 bases). V was cut by 1 base and J by 1 base, with 11 bases left in between. Germline loops: CDR1 SEHNR, CDR2 FQNEAQ (reference sequence). The CDR3 loop spans 15 amino acids. The CDR3, as DNA: TGTGCCAGCAGCTTAGGGGCGGGGATGTCCTACGAGCAGTACTTC. Amino acids: CASSLGAGMSYEQYF.

This clone appeared a single time. The chain uses TRBV7-9 and TRBJ2-4; no clear D gene. The CDR3 runs 14 residues. The V end was cut by 0 bases, the J end by 8 bases, with 11 bases between. Germline V gives CDR1 SEHNR, CDR2 FQNEAQ (reference sequence). CDR3 sequence reads: CASSLATDVDIQYF. The CDR3, as DNA: TGTGCCAGCAGCTTAGCAACGGACGTAGACATTCAGTACTTC.

The genes are TRBV5-1 and TRBJ2-7, with 7 bases identical to TRBD1. The ends lost 4 bases at V and 2 bases at J; junction bases unmatched: 9. The CDR3 is made up of 15 amino acids. Germline CDR1 reads SGHRS; CDR2 reads YFSETQ. The CDR3 DNA sequence: TGCGCCAGCAGCCCCGGGACAGACCTTCCCTACGAGCAGTACTTC. Translated, it gives CASSPGTDLPYEQYF.

This chain links TRBV19 with TRBJ2-5, with D unresolved. The V end was cut by 5 bases, the J end by 5 bases, with 12 bases between. CDR3 size: 13 residues. Germline V gives CDR1 LNHDA, CDR2 SQIVND (reference sequence). The CDR3 region is CASSASLRETQYF. The CDR3, as DNA: TGTGCCAGTAGTGCTAGTTTGAGGGAGACCCAGTACTTC.

This sequence joins TRBV11-2 and TRBJ2-2; D possibly corresponds to TRBD2 (5 bases). CDR1 SGHAT and CDR2 FQNNGV come from the germline V gene. This CDR3 has 16 amino acids. Trimming pared 4 bases from V and 0 bases from J, leaving 12 bases between. CDR3 amino acids: CASSSRDLANTGELFF. CDR3 nucleotides: TGTGCCAGCAGCTCCCGGGATCTCGCGAACACCGGGGAGCTGTTTTTT.

The chain recombines TRBV7-9 with TRBJ1-2; tentatively, D is TRBD1 (5 bases). Germline V CDR1 and CDR2: SEHNR, FQNEAQ (reference sequence). Trimming cost V 7 bases and J 5 bases, with 17 bases left between them. The CDR3 runs 14 residues. CDR3 region: CASIPPGGVYGYTF. Written as DNA, the CDR3 is TGTGCCAGCATTCCCCCGGGGGGAGTTTATGGCTACACCTTC.

The chain employs TRBV4-1 and TRBJ2-5; D unresolved. The CDR3 is 16 amino acids. V lost 0 bases, J lost 1 base, and 12 bases lay in between. Germline V gene sequence: CDR1 MGHRA, CDR2 YSYEKL. As DNA, the CDR3 is TGCGCCAGCAGCCAAGAGCGCGACATATTCCAAGAGACCCAGTACTTC. Translated: CASSQERDIFQETQYF.

The CDR3 DNA sequence: TGTGCCAGCAGCCGGTCGGGTTCCCACGAGCAGTACTTC. As protein: CASSRSGSHEQYF. This chain joins TRBV13 and TRBJ2-7; D is ambiguous. CDR1 is PRHDT and CDR2 is FYEKMQ in the germline V gene (reference sequence). This CDR3 contains 13 residues. Trimming took off 5 bases at V and 5 bases at J, with 13 bases between the two ends. Full variable domain (missing parts from reference TRBV13 and TRBJ2-7): AAGVIQSPRHLIKEKRETATLKCYPIPRHDTVYWYQQGPGQDPQFLISFYEKMQSDKGSIPDRFSAQQFSDYHSELNMSSLELGDSALYFCASSRSGSHEQYFGPGTRLTVT.

The chain uses TRBV6-5 and TRBJ2-5, with a weak D call TRBD2 (6 bases). Germline values: CDR1 MNHEY, CDR2 SVGAGI. Trimming took off 6 bases at V and 3 bases at J, with 17 bases between the two ends. CDR3 size: 15 residues. In DNA, the CDR3 is TGTGCCAGCAGCTGGACGGGACTGCCCGAAGAGACCCAGTACTTC. It translates to CASSWTGLPEETQYF.

The rearrangement uses TRBV6-5 and TRBJ1-3; 8 nucleotides line up with TRBD1. CDR3 length equals 15 residues. Per the germline V gene, CDR1 is MNHEY and CDR2 is SVGAGI. With V trimmed by 4 bases and J by 2 bases, 4 bases remained unmatched. The CDR3 nucleotides read TGTGCCAGCAGTTTCGGACAGGGCGCTGGAAACACCATATATTTT. Translating it yields CASSFGQGAGNTIYF.

The CDR3 loop is CASSQDPRQGKSDQFF. DNA for the CDR3: TGTGCCAGCAGCCAAGATCCTAGACAGGGGAAAAGCGATCAGTTTTTT. The V and J genes are TRBV4-2 and TRBJ1-4; 8 bases are a match to TRBD1. This CDR3 spans 16 amino acids. Trimming cost V 0 bases and J 16 bases; bases outside gene matches: 16. Germline CDR1 reads LGHNA; CDR2 reads YNFKEQ.

The chain recombines TRBV18 with TRBJ2-7; D is unclear. The CDR3 has 14 residues. The V end was cut by 0 bases, the J end by 2 bases, with 8 bases between. Germline V lookup: CDR1 KGHSH, CDR2 LQKENI. CDR3 bases: TGTGCCAGCTCACCACCGGAACGGACCTACGAGCAGTACTTC. Translating gives CASSPPERTYEQYF.

V and J are TRBV5-5 and TRBJ1-2, with D uncertain. V lost 4 bases to trimming and J lost 2 bases, with 12 bases between them. CDR3 length: 14 residues. CDR1 is SGHKS, CDR2 YYEKEE, per germline (reference sequence). In DNA, the CDR3 is TGTGCCAGCAGCCTTGAACCATCCAACTATGGCTACACCTTC. It codes for CASSLEPSNYGYTF.

The chain carries TRBV2 and TRBJ1-4; D not resolved. This CDR3 region has 15 residues. Trimming pared 7 bases from V and 7 bases from J, leaving 19 bases between. The germline V gene has CDR1 SNHLY and CDR2 FYNNEI. In nucleotides, the CDR3 is TGTGCCAGCACCGATACCGGGCAAACGGGTGAAAAACTGTTTTTT. Its protein product is CASTDTGQTGEKLFF.

A single count supports this clone. The gene calls are TRBV27 and TRBJ2-1, with TRBD2 matching 9 bases. Trimming took 4 bases from V and 3 from J; bases not matched to a gene: 4. Germline V gene data show CDR1 as MNHEY and CDR2 as SMNVEV (reference sequence). This CDR3 contains 15 residues. The chain's CDR3 is CASSSGLAFYNEQFF. The CDR3 DNA follows: TGTGCCAGCAGTTCCGGACTAGCGTTCTACAATGAGCAGTTCTTC.

This rearrangement joins TRBV25-1 to TRBJ2-5, with 8 positions matching TRBD2. The germline V gene encodes CDR1 MGHDK and CDR2 SYGVNS. The CDR3 consists of 16 residues. Unmatched junction bases numbered 10, after V lost 3 bases and J lost 4 bases. The chain's CDR3 is CASSDLGLVERETQYF. The CDR3 region has the DNA TGTGCCAGCAGTGATTTGGGACTAGTGGAGAGAGAGACCCAGTACTTC.

This clone was detected only once. The chain combines TRBV27 with TRBJ2-5, with TRBD1 as a possible D gene (5 bases). CDR3 length: 17 amino acids. Trimming stripped 5 bases from V and 1 base from J, with 20 bases between. Germline-derived CDR1 and CDR2 are MNHEY and SMNVEV (reference sequence). The CDR3 here is CASSLRSVGVPQETQYF. Written as DNA, the CDR3 is TGTGCCAGCAGTCTACGGTCGGTAGGGGTTCCCCAAGAGACCCAGTACTTC.

The J gene is TRBJ1-2, the V gene TRBV19; D possibly corresponds to TRBD1 (6 bases). Germline-derived CDR1 and CDR2 are LNHDA and SQIVND (reference sequence). CDR3 size: 13 residues. With 5 bases removed from V and 7 bases from J, the gap between germline ends came to 14 bases. CDR3 loop: CASSPDRFGGYTF. In DNA form, the CDR3 reads TGTGCCAGTAGTCCGGACAGATTCGGTGGCTACACCTTC.

This rearrangement joins TRBV5-4 to TRBJ1-6; D is unclear. The CDR3 sequence is 14 residues long. Germline V CDR1 and CDR2: SGHNT, YYREEE (reference sequence). V lost 7 bases, J lost 6 bases, and 14 bases lay in between. The CDR3: CASGSGLINSPLHF. The CDR3 nucleotides are TGTGCCAGCGGAAGCGGGCTGATTAATTCACCCCTCCACTTT. Full variable domain (remainder filled in from reference TRBV5-4 and TRBJ1-6): ETGVTQSPTHLIKTRGQQVTLRCSSQSGHNTVSWYQQALGQGPQFIFQYYREEENGRGNFPPRFSGLQFPNYSSELNVNALELDDSALYLCASGSGLINSPLHFGNGTRLTVT.

The rearrangement uses TRBV7-9 and TRBJ1-1, with a weak D call TRBD1 (5 bases). CDR3 length: 14 residues. V lost 1 base and J 4 bases, leaving 10 bases between the germline ends. Germline-derived CDR1 and CDR2 are SEHNR and FQNEAQ (reference sequence). CDR3 protein: CASSLGGLITEAFF. The CDR3 DNA reads as TGTGCCAGCAGCTTAGGGGGGTTGATCACTGAAGCTTTCTTT.